The TCR beta chain under discussion was sequenced for a study of response to subunit inactivated influenza vaccine. Overall study results and limits: A suggestion made by the authors is that each seasonal influenza vaccination recruits few new T cells.

Germline CDR1 is DFQATT and CDR2 is SNEGSKA (reference sequence). V lost 4 bases to trimming and J lost 3 bases, with 13 bases between them. The CDR3 runs 14 residues. TCRdb re-analysed the RT-PCR reads in MiXCR, keeping a single row per CDR3 protein. The data show about 780,000 distinct CDR3 sequences, with about a fifth seen just once and approximately 11% held by the top ten. A remark on this clonotype: Its antigen is unidentified.

The chain is built from TRBV20-1 and TRBJ2-1; D uncertain. This clonotype was sampled from a man in his forties or fifties who received an inactivated influenza vaccine. The specimen was PBMCs from blood, collected roughly 5 days after vaccination. Here the CDR3 DNA reads TGCAGTGCTACCTCCCGGGCTAGCTACAATGAGCAGTTCTTC. It translates to CSATSRASYNEQFF.